This TCR beta chain is drawn from a study of T cell responses to AZD1222 COVID-19 vaccine. Broader study findings: AZD1222 recipients seropositive at baseline numbered only five or six.

TCRdb's copy holds only in-frame clones and misses some; the assay was immunoSEQ multiplex PCR. The table has around 130,000 clones, about 90% seen once. The ends lost 6 bases at V and 4 bases at J; junction bases unmatched: 24. The CDR3 totals 20 residues. CDR1 is SQVTM, CDR2 ANQGSEA, per germline. Regarding this clone: Its specificity is unknown.

The chain joins TRBV29-1 to TRBJ2-5, with 12 bases fitting TRBD1. Source: peripheral blood, taken 28 days after the second dose of the MenACWY control vaccine. This receptor was taken from an adult who received the MenACWY meningococcal vaccine as a control. CDR3 nucleotide sequence: TGCAGCGTCCCCCCAGATCCCCGGAGGGACAGGGGGCTCTCGGGAGAGACCCAGTACTTC. Translated: CSVPPDPRRDRGLSGETQYF.